This is a list of T cell receptor beta chains from one sample in a study of Ad26.COV2.S vaccination and SARS-CoV-2 variants. Clones were sequenced by immunoSEQ multiplex PCR, and TCRdb holds only the in-frame ones, with some missing. Of about 430,000 clones in the sample, 90% were seen once. The sequencing here drew on peripheral blood, taken in a trial of Ad26.COV2.S vaccine versus placebo. The receptors were sampled from a person aged 18-65 years who received the Ad26.COV2.S COVID-19 vaccine or a placebo. Both conserved end residues are part of each CDR3. The D gene is left open where the match is weak. Clone sizes are given selectively: once, few, many, or a class where the clone is expanded.

size,J,V,D,CDR3,DNA
-,TRBJ1-1,TRBV3-1/TRBV3-2,-,CASSQDKAEAFF,TGTGCCAGCAGCCAAGATAAGGCTGAAGCTTTCTTT
-,TRBJ2-5,TRBV24-1,-,CVPPGTRSGEETQYF,TGTGTCCCGCCCGGGACACGAAGCGGGGAAGAGACCCAGTACTTC
-,TRBJ2-3,TRBV7-2,TRBD2,CASSLELAGGWADTQYF,TGTGCCAGCAGCTTAGAACTAGCGGGAGGATGGGCAGATACGCAGTATTTT
-,TRBJ2-7,TRBV27,-,CASSPRQYYEQYF,TGTGCCAGCAGTCCGCGACAGTACTACGAGCAGTACTTC
-,TRBJ1-2,TRBV28,-,CASEGDYGYTF,TGTGCCAGCGAGGGGGACTATGGCTACACCTTC
-,TRBJ1-1,TRBV2,TRBD1,CASRDRRNTEAFF,TGTGCCAGCAGGGACAGGCGGAACACTGAAGCTTTCTTT
-,TRBJ2-7,TRBV14,-,CASSLREIYEQYF,TGTGCCAGCAGCCTTAGAGAGATCTACGAGCAGTACTTC
-,TRBJ1-1,TRBV9,-,CASSVDLGTEAFF,TGTGCCAGCAGCGTTGACCTAGGTACTGAAGCTTTCTTT
-,TRBJ1-2,TRBV30,-,CAWSGVYYGYTF,TGTGCCTGGAGTGGTGTTTACTATGGCTACACCTTC
-,TRBJ2-5,TRBV29-1,-,CSGRSGVGQETQYF,TGCAGCGGGAGGTCGGGAGTTGGACAAGAGACCCAGTACTTC
-,TRBJ2-1,TRBV3-1/TRBV3-2,TRBD2,CASSQVTSGVYNEQFF,TGTGCCAGCAGCCAAGTGACTAGCGGGGTCTACAATGAGCAGTTCTTC
-,TRBJ1-5,TRBV18,-,CASSPQPLSNQPQHF,TGTGCCAGCTCACCGCAACCCCTTAGCAATCAGCCCCAGCATTTT
-,TRBJ2-2,TRBV5-1,TRBD1,CASSLVGTGDAGELFF,TGCGCCAGCAGCTTGGTCGGGACAGGGGATGCCGGGGAGCTGTTTTTT
-,TRBJ2-1,TRBV20-1,-,CSATARPAYFF,TGCAGTGCTACCGCTCGTCCTGCATACTTCTTC
-,TRBJ2-1,TRBV19,TRBD2,CASSIDLWTSGKTNEQFF,TGTGCCAGTAGTATAGATCTATGGACTAGCGGGAAAACCAATGAGCAGTTCTTC
-,TRBJ2-7,TRBV6-5,-,CASSYSRKVDAYEQYF,TGTGCCAGCAGTTACTCGAGGAAAGTTGATGCCTACGAGCAGTACTTC
-,TRBJ2-1,TRBV15,TRBD2,CATSISSGSYNEQFF,TGTGCCACCAGCATCTCTAGCGGCTCCTACAATGAGCAGTTCTTC
few,TRBJ2-1,TRBV3-1/TRBV3-2,TRBD2,CASSQLNGRSYNEQFF,TGTGCCAGCAGCCAACTCAACGGGAGGTCCTACAATGAGCAGTTCTTC
-,TRBJ2-5,TRBV29-1,-,CSVRVGETQYF,TGCAGCGTGAGGGTGGGGGAGACCCAGTACTTC
once,TRBJ2-7,TRBV7-9,TRBD2,CASSERTSGRSSYEQYF,TGTGCCAGCAGCGAGCGAACTAGCGGGAGGTCTTCCTACGAGCAGTACTTC
-,TRBJ1-6,TRBV19,-,CATSTNGLNSPLHF,TGTGCCACCAGTACTAACGGATTGAATTCACCCCTCCACTTT
-,TRBJ2-7,TRBV2,TRBD1,CASSPGTGYEQYF,TGTGCCAGCAGTCCCGGGACAGGGTACGAGCAGTACTTC
-,TRBJ2-3,TRBV7-8,TRBD2,CASSLRWREGRDTQYF,TGTGCCAGCAGCTTGAGATGGCGGGAGGGCCGGGATACGCAGTATTTT
-,TRBJ1-2,TRBV12-3/TRBV12-4,-,CASRDRSLAF,TGTGCCAGCAGGGACAGATCCTTGGCCTTC
-,TRBJ1-6,TRBV4-3,TRBD1,CASSPTGASNSPLHF,TGCGCCAGCAGCCCCACAGGGGCGTCGAATTCACCCCTCCACTTT
-,TRBJ1-2,TRBV18,-,CATSPVEGTYGYTF,TGTGCCACCTCACCGGTGGAGGGGACCTATGGCTACACCTTC
-,TRBJ1-2,TRBV30,-,CAWSAGDSRGGYTF,TGTGCCTGGAGTGCAGGGGACTCCCGCGGCGGCTACACCTTC
-,TRBJ2-3,TRBV10-3,TRBD2,CAINPSGKTDTQYF,TGTGCCATCAACCCGAGCGGGAAGACAGATACGCAGTATTTT
-,TRBJ1-5,TRBV28,TRBD1,CASRQGPNQPQHF,TGTGCCAGCCGACAGGGACCCAATCAGCCCCAGCATTTT
-,TRBJ2-2,TRBV3-1/TRBV3-2,TRBD1,CASSQGDSYGELFF,TGTGCCAGCAGCCAAGGGGACAGCTACGGGGAGCTGTTTTTT
-,TRBJ1-2,TRBV3-1/TRBV3-2,TRBD1,CASSGGQALYGYTF,TGTGCCAGCAGTGGGGGACAGGCCCTCTATGGCTACACCTTC
-,TRBJ2-7,TRBV5-1,TRBD1,CASSLGTGTGGSEQYF,TGCGCCAGCAGCTTGGGTACCGGGACAGGGGGCAGCGAGCAGTACTTC
-,TRBJ1-2,TRBV4-1,TRBD1,CASSQDPGQVLYGYTF,TGCGCCAGCAGCCAAGATCCGGGACAGGTCTTATATGGCTACACCTTC
-,TRBJ2-7,TRBV5-5,TRBD1,CASRVTSVGTDYEQYF,TGTGCCAGCAGGGTCACTTCGGTTGGGACAGACTACGAGCAGTACTTC
once,TRBJ1-6,TRBV19,TRBD1,CASSKTGWMNNSPLHF,TGTGCCAGTAGTAAGACAGGGTGGATGAATAATTCACCCCTCCACTTT
-,TRBJ2-2,TRBV11-2,-,CASSLGSWDKPYTGELFF,TGTGCCAGCAGCTTAGGTTCTTGGGACAAGCCGTACACCGGGGAGCTGTTTTTT
-,TRBJ2-5,TRBV18,-,CASSPALQGVAETQYF,TGTGCCAGCTCACCGGCTCTACAGGGAGTGGCAGAGACCCAGTACTTC